Listed here are 29 T cell receptor beta chains from one sample, sequenced in a study of T-cell memory formation after mild COVID-19. TCRdb independently ran MiXCR on the 5' RACE reads; one entry per CDR3 protein. The sample gives about 270,000 distinct CDR3 sequences, 16% of which show up once; roughly a fifth is in the top ten. Sequences were obtained from PBMCs or a T cell subset sorted from them (not recorded which). Receptor source: a man in his late teens or twenties who had mild COVID-19 (a few samples of this study predate the infection). Cell type and time point are not known.

This clonotype was seen more than once but under ten times. J is TRBJ1-2 and V is TRBV6-1; the D gene is possibly TRBD1 (6 bases). From germline, CDR1 is MNHNS and CDR2 SASEGT. CDR3 length equals 14 residues. V lost 1 base and J lost 7, with 13 bases in between. The CDR3 spells CASSEVPGASGYTF. The CDR3 bases are TGTGCCAGCAGTGAAGTCCCAGGGGCATCTGGCTACACCTTC.

This clonotype has at least ten counts. This chain uses TRBV20-1 with TRBJ2-7, with TRBD1 as a possible D gene (6 bases). V was pared by 6 bases and J by 5 bases, with 20 bases between. CDR3 length: 14 amino acids. Germline CDR1 reads DFQATT; CDR2 reads SNEGSKA (reference sequence). CDR3 in amino acids: CSAPNRDGADEQYF. Here the CDR3 DNA reads TGCAGTGCCCCCAACAGGGACGGTGCCGACGAGCAGTACTTC.

In this sample, this clonotype turned up a few times. The rearrangement joins TRBV4-1 to TRBJ1-2, with TRBD1 matching over 7 bases. With V trimmed by 3 bases and J by 2 bases, 9 bases remained unmatched. Germline lookup yields CDR1 MGHRA and CDR2 YSYEKL. The CDR3 covers 16 residues. The CDR3, as DNA: TGCGCCAGCAGCCAGCCAACAGGGGCTATAAACTATGGCTACACCTTC. Protein product: CASSQPTGAINYGYTF.

This clonotype came up a few times. V and J are TRBV6-5 and TRBJ2-4, with D possibly called TRBD1 or TRBD2 (5 bases each). The V gene lost 5 bases and the J gene lost 8 bases, with 13 bases spanning the gap. This CDR3 spans 13 amino acids. Germline V lookup: CDR1 MNHEY, CDR2 SVGAGI. CDR3 nucleotide sequence: TGTGCCAGCAGTCATCCTGGGACGGACATTCAGTACTTC. Amino acids: CASSHPGTDIQYF.

The chain recombines TRBV10-3 with TRBJ2-1; D may correspond to TRBD1 or TRBD2 (5 bases each). Germline CDR1 ENHRY, CDR2 SYGVKD. CDR3 length: 14 residues. Trimming pared 5 bases from V and 6 bases from J, leaving 14 bases between. The CDR3 loop reads CAISYTGTLNEQFF. CDR3 nucleotide sequence: TGTGCCATCAGTTACACCGGGACCCTCAATGAGCAGTTCTTC.

This clonotype came up a few times. V usage is TRBV5-1 and J usage is TRBJ1-1, with 7 nucleotides matching TRBD1. V lost 6 bases, J lost 8 bases, and 7 bases stayed unmatched. Germline-derived CDR1 and CDR2 are SGHRS and YFSETQ. The CDR3 totals 12 residues. DNA of the CDR3: TGCGCCAGCAAGGATCCGGGACAGGAAGCTTTCTTT. Amino acid sequence: CASKDPGQEAFF.

In this sample, this clonotype turned up a few times. The genes are TRBV13 and TRBJ2-7, with D perhaps matching TRBD2 (5 bases). Germline CDR1 and CDR2: PRHDT and FYEKMQ (reference sequence). V dropped 4 bases and J dropped 6 bases, with 16 bases sitting between them. The CDR3 spans 14 residues. The CDR3, as DNA: TGTGCCAGCAGCTCGACTACTAGTTTGGGCGAGCAGTACGTC. Protein: CASSSTTSLGEQYV.

V usage is TRBV6-2 or TRBV6-3 and J usage is TRBJ2-7; 7 bases map to TRBD1. The CDR3 loop spans 13 amino acids. Losses at the gene ends were 4 bases for V and 7 bases for J; bases not matched to a gene: 7. The V gene's germline CDR1 is MNHEY and CDR2 SVGEGT. The CDR3: CASSFAGGNEQYF. CDR3 nucleotides: TGTGCCAGCAGTTTCGCAGGGGGTAATGAGCAGTACTTC.

Only a few counts were recorded for this clonotype. The chain links TRBV5-1 to TRBJ2-3, with D perhaps TRBD1 (5 bases). The CDR3 extends over 15 amino acids. Trimming took off 4 bases at V and 3 bases at J, with 15 bases between the two ends. Per germline, CDR1 SGHRS and CDR2 YFSETQ. The CDR3 sequence is CASSIQTVVTDTQYF. The CDR3 coding sequence is TGCGCCAGCAGCATACAGACAGTCGTGACAGATACGCAGTATTTT. Based on the CDR3 plus reference TRBV5-1 and TRBJ2-3, the full variable domain is KAGVTQTPRYLIKTRGQQVTLSCSPISGHRSVSWYQQTPGQGLQFLFEYFSETQRNKGNFPGRFSGRQFSNSRSEMNVSTLELGDSALYLCASSIQTVVTDTQYFGPGTRLTVL.

Many counts were recorded for this clonotype. V usage is TRBV7-9 and J usage is TRBJ1-2, with a possible D match to TRBD1 (5 bases). The CDR3 spans 13 residues. Germline V CDR1 and CDR2: SEHNR, FQNEAQ (reference sequence). V shed 2 bases and J shed 4 bases, with 8 bases lying between them. The CDR3 reads CASSLQGIYGYTF. The CDR3 DNA follows: TGTGCCAGCAGCTTACAGGGTATCTATGGCTACACCTTC.

This clonotype was picked up a small number of times. The chain employs TRBV7-2 and TRBJ2-1; D is unresolved. The CDR3 is 17 residues long. Germline CDR1 and CDR2: SGHTA and FQGNSA. V lost 5 bases and J lost 5, with 22 bases in between. The CDR3 sequence is CASSPVLGTTNHNEQFF. The CDR3, as DNA: TGTGCCAGCAGCCCCGTGTTAGGCACGACCAATCACAATGAGCAGTTCTTC. Together with reference TRBV7-2 and TRBJ2-1, the CDR3 gives the full variable domain: GAGVSQSPSNKVTEKGKDVELRCDPISGHTALYWYRQSLGQGLEFLIYFQGNSAPDKSGLPSDRFSAERTGGSVSTLTIQRTQQEDSAVYLCASSPVLGTTNHNEQFFGPGTRLTVL.

The V gene is TRBV24-1, the J gene TRBJ2-2; 7 bases are shared with TRBD2. J was trimmed by 6 bases and V by 2 bases; bases with no gene match: 5. The CDR3 extends over 15 amino acids. In germline, CDR1 is KGHDR, CDR2 SFDVKD. CDR3: CATSDSDLAAGELFF. The CDR3 nucleotides are TGTGCCACCAGTGATTCGGACCTAGCGGCCGGGGAGCTGTTTTTT.

The genes are TRBV10-3 and TRBJ2-7; TRBD2 matches at 8 bases. With V trimmed by 8 bases and J by 2 bases, 8 bases remained unmatched. From germline, CDR1 is ENHRY and CDR2 SYGVKD. The CDR3 is 14 amino acids. The CDR3 sequence is CAISEGGGTYEQYV. DNA of the CDR3: TGTGCCATCTCGGAGGGCGGGGGGACCTACGAGCAGTACGTC.

This clonotype was detected only a few times. CDR3 region: CASSSPRIQTGELFF. In DNA, the CDR3 is TGTGCCAGCTCCTCTCCTAGAATTCAAACCGGGGAGCTGTTTTTT. This chain joins TRBV18 and TRBJ2-2, with no clear D. CDR1 and CDR2 from the germline V gene are KGHSH and LQKENI. V lost 6 bases, J lost 5 bases, and 16 bases lay in between. This CDR3 comprises 15 residues.

CDR3 bases: TGTGCCAGAGTGGGTATAGGGAGTTGCGAGCAGTACTTC. It yields the protein CARVGIGSCEQYF. J is TRBJ2-7 and V is TRBV27; D perhaps matches TRBD2 (5 bases). Per the germline V gene, CDR1 is MNHEY and CDR2 is SMNVEV (reference sequence). This CDR3 comprises 13 residues. The ends were cut back, 9 bases at V and 6 bases at J, with 18 bases in the middle.

This clonotype was counted between two and nine times. This chain connects TRBV20-1 to TRBJ1-5; D gene uncertain. CDR3 length: 14 amino acids. Trimming took 3 bases from V and 2 from J, leaving 11 bases between them. The germline V gene has CDR1 DFQATT and CDR2 SNEGSKA (reference sequence). The CDR3 loop is CSASWLTGNQPQHF. CDR3 coding DNA: TGCAGTGCTAGCTGGTTAACGGGCAATCAGCCCCAGCATTTT.

The chain carries TRBV15 and TRBJ2-5; D uncertain. The CDR3 is 11 residues long. V gave up 0 bases and J gave up 7 bases, with 3 bases separating them. Germline V CDR1 and CDR2: LNHNV, YYDKDF (reference sequence). CDR3: CATSRDMTQYF. CDR3 sequence (DNA): TGTGCCACCAGCAGAGATATGACCCAGTACTTC.

The chain uses TRBV6-5 and TRBJ2-1; 9 positions agree with TRBD2. Trimming at V came to 6 bases and at J to 4 bases, leaving 7 bases not matched to a gene. The germline CDR1 and CDR2 sequences are MNHEY and SVGAGI. CDR3 length equals 15 residues. The CDR3 DNA sequence: TGTGCCAGCAGAGAGACTAGCGGCGTTTACAATGAGCAGTTCTTC. It codes for CASRETSGVYNEQFF.

This clonotype has a handful of counts. V and J are TRBV4-3 and TRBJ2-3, with TRBD2 as a possible D gene (5 bases). Germline CDR1 and CDR2: LGHNA and YSLEER. The germline V and J ends were trimmed by 5 bases and 1 base, with 13 bases remaining between them. The CDR3 consists of 15 residues. The CDR3 reads CASSVNSAGTDTQYF. Written as DNA, the CDR3 is TGCGCCAGCAGCGTTAATAGCGCAGGCACAGATACGCAGTATTTT.

This clonotype was counted between two and nine times. V is TRBV5-1 and J is TRBJ2-7, with D perhaps being TRBD1 or TRBD2 (6 bases each). V lost 4 bases, J lost 6 bases, and 11 bases lay in between. The CDR3 contains 12 residues. Germline V gene lookup returns CDR1 SGHRS and CDR2 YFSETQ. The CDR3 DNA is TGCGCCAGCAGCCGGACAGCGGGCGAGCAGTACTTC. This sequence encodes CASSRTAGEQYF.

This clonotype has just a few counts. The chain has TRBV12-3 or TRBV12-4 and TRBJ2-1; 7 bases are shared with TRBD2. V gave up 7 bases and J gave up 4 bases; unmatched junction bases: 10. The CDR3 extends over 15 amino acids. CDR3 in DNA: TGTGCCAGCACCGCAGCGGGACTCTCATACAATGAGCAGTTCTTC. It is translated as CASTAAGLSYNEQFF.

This clonotype was seen a few times. The J gene is TRBJ2-5, the V gene TRBV7-9, with 9 bases aligning to TRBD1. Looked up from germline, CDR1 is SEHNR and CDR2 is FQNEAQ (reference sequence). Unmatched junction bases numbered 21, after V lost 2 bases and J lost 5 bases. The CDR3 is 20 residues long. This chain's CDR3 is CASSLLLSGVWTGVIETQYF. CDR3 DNA sequence: TGTGCCAGCAGCTTATTATTGTCGGGTGTCTGGACAGGGGTGATCGAGACCCAGTACTTC.

This clonotype was seen a handful of times. The chain is built from TRBV12-3 or TRBV12-4 and TRBJ1-1; no reliable D call. V lost 3 bases and J 7 bases, leaving 12 bases between the germline ends. The CDR3 covers 13 residues. CDR3 amino acids: CASSFEIWGEAFF. CDR3 sequence (DNA): TGTGCCAGCAGTTTCGAGATCTGGGGTGAAGCTTTCTTT.

This chain links TRBV5-1 with TRBJ1-1; D might be TRBD1 (6 bases). The CDR3 loop spans 14 amino acids. V lost 4 bases, J lost 0 bases, and 10 bases lay in between. Per germline, CDR1 SGHRS and CDR2 YFSETQ. CDR3 region: CASSGGQMNTEAFF. The CDR3, as DNA: TGCGCCAGCAGCGGGGGACAAATGAACACTGAAGCTTTCTTT.

This chain links TRBV4-1 with TRBJ1-5; 8 nucleotides align to TRBD1. The V and J ends lost 6 bases and 8 bases, in that order; junction bases with no gene match: 12. The germline CDR1 and CDR2 sequences are MGHRA and YSYEKL. CDR3 length: 15 amino acids. The CDR3 here is CASRLGQGSLEPQHF. The CDR3 DNA reads as TGCGCCAGCAGGTTAGGACAGGGATCCTTGGAGCCCCAGCATTTT.

This clonotype has a handful of counts. The chain uses TRBV7-9 and TRBJ1-6, with unresolved D. Germline V lookup: CDR1 SEHNR, CDR2 FQNEAQ (reference sequence). The V gene lost 2 bases and the J gene lost 10 bases, with 9 bases spanning the gap. CDR3 size: 13 residues. CDR3 sequence: CASSLPGWSPLHF. CDR3 in DNA: TGTGCCAGCAGCTTACCGGGTTGGTCACCCCTCCACTTT.

Only a few counts were recorded for this clonotype. V is TRBV2 and J is TRBJ2-6; the D gene is possibly TRBD1 (6 bases). Germline V lookup: CDR1 SNHLY, CDR2 FYNNEI. The V end was cut by 6 bases, the J end by 2 bases, with 14 bases between. This CDR3 is 16 amino acids long. CDR3: CASSGPGVAGANVLTF. The DNA for the CDR3 is TGTGCCAGCAGCGGGCCAGGGGTGGCTGGGGCCAACGTCCTGACTTTC.

This clonotype was observed at least ten times. This chain uses TRBV2 with TRBJ2-3; 9 nucleotides agree with TRBD2. Germline CDR1 and CDR2: SNHLY and FYNNEI. The CDR3 covers 15 residues. V shed 1 base and J 1 base; nucleotides not matched to a gene: 0. This chain's CDR3 is CASSEERGGTDTQYF. The CDR3 DNA reads as TGTGCCAGCAGTGAAGAGCGGGGGGGCACAGATACGCAGTATTTT.

This chain connects TRBV14 to TRBJ2-1; D is perhaps TRBD1 (5 bases). Germline V gives CDR1 SGHDN, CDR2 FVKESK. This CDR3 has 15 residues. V lost 4 bases, J lost 9 bases, and 19 bases lay in between. CDR3 amino acids: CASSLKAGHQGEQFF. CDR3 in DNA: TGTGCCAGCAGCCTTAAGGCCGGTCATCAGGGTGAGCAGTTCTTC.